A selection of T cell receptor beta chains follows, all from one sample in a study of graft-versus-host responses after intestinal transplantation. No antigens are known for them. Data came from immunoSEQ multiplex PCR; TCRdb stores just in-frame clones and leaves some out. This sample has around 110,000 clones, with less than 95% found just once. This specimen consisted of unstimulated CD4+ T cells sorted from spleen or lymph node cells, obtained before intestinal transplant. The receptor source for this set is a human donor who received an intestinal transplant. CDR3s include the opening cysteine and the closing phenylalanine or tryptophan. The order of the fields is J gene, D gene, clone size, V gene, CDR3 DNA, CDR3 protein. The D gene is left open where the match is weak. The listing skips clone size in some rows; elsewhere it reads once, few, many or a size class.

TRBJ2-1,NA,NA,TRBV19,TGTGCCAGTAGTATAAAATCAGTTACCTTTTACAATGAGCAGTTCTTC,CASSIKSVTFYNEQFF
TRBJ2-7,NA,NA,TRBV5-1,TGCGCCAGCAGCTTGGTGGGAGTAGGCTCCTACGAGCAGTACTTC,CASSLVGVGSYEQYF
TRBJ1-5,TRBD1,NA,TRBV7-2,TGTGCCAGCAGCTTAGAGGGGACAGTAAATCAGCCCCAGCATTTT,CASSLEGTVNQPQHF
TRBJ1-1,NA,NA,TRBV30,TGTGCCTGGGAGAGGAACACTGAAGCTTTCTTT,CAWERNTEAFF
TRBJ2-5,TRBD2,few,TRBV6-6,TGTGCCAGCAGTTACGAAGCGGGGTGGATTCAAGAGACCCAGTACTTC,CASSYEAGWIQETQYF
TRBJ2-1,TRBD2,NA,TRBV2,TGTGCCAGCAGTGAAGAGGGACTAGCGGGAAATAATGAGCAGTTCTTC,CASSEEGLAGNNEQFF
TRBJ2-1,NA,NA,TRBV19,TGTGCCAGTAGTATTGGAATACTTGGAGGGGCCTACAATGAGCAGTTCTTC,CASSIGILGGAYNEQFF
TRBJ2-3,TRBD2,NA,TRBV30,TGTGCCTGCCTTCACAGCGGGGGGATCCTCACAGATACGCAGTATTTT,CACLHSGGILTDTQYF
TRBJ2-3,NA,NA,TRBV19,TGTGCCAGTAGTAAAAGCGGATCAGATACGCAGTATTTT,CASSKSGSDTQYF
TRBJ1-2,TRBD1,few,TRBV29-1,TGCAGCGTCGGGTCTATGACAGGGTTTGGCTACACCTTC,CSVGSMTGFGYTF
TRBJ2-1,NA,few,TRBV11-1,TGTGCCAGCAGCTCTTGGGGCGGCAATGAGCAGTTCTTC,CASSSWGGNEQFF
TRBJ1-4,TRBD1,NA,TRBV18,TGTGCCAGCTCACCATTTACAGGGGGCGCAACTAATGAAAAACTGTTTTTT,CASSPFTGGATNEKLFF
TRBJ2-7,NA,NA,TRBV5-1,TGCGCCAGCAGCTTGGGTGATCGGGGTTCCGCCTACGAGCAGTACTTC,CASSLGDRGSAYEQYF
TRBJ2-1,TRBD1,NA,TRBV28,TGTGCCAGCAGTTTAAGGGGACAGGGGGCTTGGGACAATGAGCAGTTCTTC,CASSLRGQGAWDNEQFF
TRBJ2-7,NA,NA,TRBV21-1,TGTGCCAGCAGCAAGGGGGCGACAGTCTACGAGCAGTACTTC,CASSKGATVYEQYF
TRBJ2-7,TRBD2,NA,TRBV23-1,TGCGCCAGCAGTCAATCATCCGGACTAGAAAACTACGAGCAGTACTTC,CASSQSSGLENYEQYF
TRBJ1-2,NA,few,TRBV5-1,TGCGCCAGCAGCTTGCCACAGAGCTATGGCTACACCTTC,CASSLPQSYGYTF
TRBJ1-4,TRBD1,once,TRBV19,TGTGCCAGTAGCCTAAGGACAGGGGGAAATGAAAAACTGTTTTTT,CASSLRTGGNEKLFF
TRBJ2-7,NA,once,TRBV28,TGTGCCAGCAGTTTCCGGGACAATGGCTACGAGCAGTACTTC,CASSFRDNGYEQYF
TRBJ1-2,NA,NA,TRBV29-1,TGCAGCGTTGGGGACTCTCCCCCCGATGGCTACACCTTC,CSVGDSPPDGYTF
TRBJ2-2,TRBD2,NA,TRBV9,TGTGCCAGCAGCGTAGCCGGGGGGACGAACACCGGGGAGCTGTTTTTT,CASSVAGGTNTGELFF
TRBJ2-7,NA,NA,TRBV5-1,TGCGCCAGCAGCTACAGGGGACTGGGGCAGTACTTC,CASSYRGLGQYF
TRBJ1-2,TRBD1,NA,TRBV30,TGTGCCTGGACAACCCGGACAGGGGTTAACTATGGCTACACCTTC,CAWTTRTGVNYGYTF
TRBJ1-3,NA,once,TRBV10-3,TGTGCCATCAGTGTAGGGGGTAATAAGGCTGGAAACACCATATATTTT,CAISVGGNKAGNTIYF
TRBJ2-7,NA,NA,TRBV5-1,TGCGCCAGCAGCTTCTTACAAGACAGCAGACCCTACGAGCAGTACTTC,CASSFLQDSRPYEQYF
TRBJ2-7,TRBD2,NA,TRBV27,TGTGCCAGCAGCTTTCTGGGGGGGATTCCTTACGAGCAGTACTTC,CASSFLGGIPYEQYF
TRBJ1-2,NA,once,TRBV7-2,TGTGCCAGCAGCTCTACAATGCGGACACCCTTTTCCTCCTATGGCTACACCTTC,CASSSTMRTPFSSYGYTF
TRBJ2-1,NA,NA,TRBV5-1,TGCGCCAGCAGCTGGACAGTCAATGAGCAGTTCTTC,CASSWTVNEQFF
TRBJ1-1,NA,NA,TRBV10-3,TGTGCCATCAGTTCCCTGCCAGGCGCTTTGAACACTGAAGCTTTCTTT,CAISSLPGALNTEAFF
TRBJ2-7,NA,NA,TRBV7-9,TGTGCCAGCAGCCAATCAGGGGGGTCCTCCTACGAGCAGTACTTC,CASSQSGGSSYEQYF
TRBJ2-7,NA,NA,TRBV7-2,TGTGCCAGCAGCCCACGAATTGGGGCTGGATCCTACGAGCAGTACTTC,CASSPRIGAGSYEQYF
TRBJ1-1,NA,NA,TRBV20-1,TGCATTCATCAGGAGAACACTGAAGCTTTCTTT,CIHQENTEAFF
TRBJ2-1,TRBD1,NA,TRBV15,TGTGCCACCAGCTCCAGGACAGGACCCTACAATGAGCAGTTCTTC,CATSSRTGPYNEQFF
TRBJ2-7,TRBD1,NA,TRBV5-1,TGCGCCAGCAGGGACCGGGACAGGGTAAATGTGGTTCCCTCCGAGCAGTACTTC,CASRDRDRVNVVPSEQYF
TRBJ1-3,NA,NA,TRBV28,TGTGCCAGCAAGGAGTACTCCTCTGGAAACACCATATATTTT,CASKEYSSGNTIYF
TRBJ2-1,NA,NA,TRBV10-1,TGCGCCAGCAGTGAGTATGAGGGGGATGAGCAGTTCTTC,CASSEYEGDEQFF
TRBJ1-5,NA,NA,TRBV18,TGTGCCAGCTCACGGGACAACAATCAGCCCCAGCATTTT,CASSRDNNQPQHF
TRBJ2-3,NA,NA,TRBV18,TGTGCCAGCTCACCACCAGGGGCAGATACGCAGTATTTT,CASSPPGADTQYF
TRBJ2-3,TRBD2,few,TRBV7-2,TGTGCCAGCAGCTTTAGCGGGGGGGCAGATACGCAGTATTTT,CASSFSGGADTQYF
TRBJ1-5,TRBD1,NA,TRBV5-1,TGCGCCAGCAGCTTGGGGACAGGGTCGGGTCAGCCCCAGCATTTT,CASSLGTGSGQPQHF
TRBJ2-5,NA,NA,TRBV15,TGTGCCACCAAGGACACAAACCGGGAGACCCAGTACTTC,CATKDTNRETQYF
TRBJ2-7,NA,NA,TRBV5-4,TGTGCCAGCAGCCCGGTTCCCCCCTTACAGGACGGCCGCCGGGTCCCGGAGCAGTACTTC,CASSPVPPLQDGRRVPEQYF
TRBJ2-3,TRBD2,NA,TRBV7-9,TGTGCCAGCAGTAGGGACTACGTGACAGATACGCAGTATTTT,CASSRDYVTDTQYF
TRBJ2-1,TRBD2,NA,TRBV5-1,TGCGCCAGCAGCTGGGGACTAGCGCCCTACAATGAGCAGTTCTTC,CASSWGLAPYNEQFF
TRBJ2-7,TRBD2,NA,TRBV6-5,TGTGCCAGCAGCTCTAGCGGGAGGGTAAAAGAGGGGCAGTACTTC,CASSSSGRVKEGQYF
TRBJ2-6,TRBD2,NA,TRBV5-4,TGTGCCAGCAGCCCGGGAGCGGGAGAGGTCAACTCTGGGGCCAACGTCCTGACTTTC,CASSPGAGEVNSGANVLTF
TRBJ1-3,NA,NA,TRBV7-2,TGTGCCAGCAGCCCTCCCTCCTTCTCTGGAAACACCATATATTTT,CASSPPSFSGNTIYF
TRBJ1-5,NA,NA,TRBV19,TGTGCCAGTACCCGCCTGGGCGGGAGCAATCAGCCCCAGCATTTT,CASTRLGGSNQPQHF
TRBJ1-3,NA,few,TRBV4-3,TGCGCCAGCAGCCAAGATACAGGGAATACTGGAAACACCATATATTTT,CASSQDTGNTGNTIYF
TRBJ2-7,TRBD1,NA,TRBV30,TGTGCCTGGGGCGCGGGACAGGGGACGAACGAGCAGTACTTC,CAWGAGQGTNEQYF